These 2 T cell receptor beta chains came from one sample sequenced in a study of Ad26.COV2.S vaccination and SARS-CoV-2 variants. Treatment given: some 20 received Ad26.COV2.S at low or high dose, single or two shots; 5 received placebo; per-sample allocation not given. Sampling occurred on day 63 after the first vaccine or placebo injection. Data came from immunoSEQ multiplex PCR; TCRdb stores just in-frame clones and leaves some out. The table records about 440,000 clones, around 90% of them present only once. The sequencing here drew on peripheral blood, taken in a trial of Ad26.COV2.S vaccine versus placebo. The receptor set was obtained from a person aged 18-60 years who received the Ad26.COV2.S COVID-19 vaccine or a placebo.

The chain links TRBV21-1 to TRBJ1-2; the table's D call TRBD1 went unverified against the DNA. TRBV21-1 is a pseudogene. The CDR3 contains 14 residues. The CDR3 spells CASERRQGANGYTF. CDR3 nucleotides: TGTGCCAGCGAGAGACGACAGGGGGCCAATGGCTACACCTTC.

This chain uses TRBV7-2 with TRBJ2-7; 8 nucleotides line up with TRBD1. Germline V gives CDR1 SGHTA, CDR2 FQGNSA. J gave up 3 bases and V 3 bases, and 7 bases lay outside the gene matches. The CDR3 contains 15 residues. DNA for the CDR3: TGTGCCAGCAGCTTGATGACAGGGGCGGGCTACGAGCAGTACTTC. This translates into CASSLMTGAGYEQYF.